The T cell receptor beta chain described here comes from a study of T cells after yellow fever vaccination. TCRdb analysed the 5' RACE reads with MiXCR anew, one entry per CDR3 protein. The repertoire holds 300,000 to 450,000 distinct CDR3 sequences, with 6.2% as singletons. Trimming removed 5 bases from V and 2 bases from J; junction bases left unmatched: 9. CDR3 length: 16 residues. Germline CDR1 reads LGHNA; CDR2 reads YNFKEQ. This clonotype was found a few times. The rearrangement links TRBV4-2 to TRBJ1-3; 7 bases fit TRBD1. The specimen comprised PBMCs, sampled 5 days after the yellow fever booster vaccination. The sequence was collected from a man aged 25-45 years who received the YFV17D yellow fever vaccine. CDR3 region: CASSDSETGTGNTIYF. The CDR3 DNA is TGTGCCAGCAGCGATTCCGAGACAGGGACTGGAAACACCATATATTTT.